This TCR beta chain was captured in a study of blood T cell repertoires in COVID-19 (dated by TCRdb to 2018 to 2020). Background for the entire study: Collaborator samples came from the United States, Italy and Spain and covered acute and convalescent phases of COVID-19. The prospective study material was composed of cDNA or gDNA derived from T cells, B-cell-depleted T cells, or PBMCs. The dataset comprised deeply sampled blood TCRbeta repertoires from subjects exposed to, actively infected with, or recovered from COVID-19. The repertoires were released in a freely available public database meant as a resource for research on the immune response to SARS-CoV-2. The samples were drawn from two sources: the first 160 participants of the ongoing ImmuneRACE study, and some 1,300 subjects contributed by 6 global collaborators. Sample metadata almost always included a de-identified subject ID, COVID-19 status, age in years and sex. Where available, HLA class I and class II types were obtained from metadata supplied by the sample provider rather than from assay-based typing. The study at large found these results: The quantity of clinical and demographic metadata differed by source and by participant and was supplied without curation.

TCRbeta CDR3 regions were amplified from genomic DNA by means of the immunoSEQ Assay, a bias-controlled multiplex PCR. Concerning the study's data processing: The number of nucleated cells in each sample was estimated by amplification of reference gene primers within the assay. To quantify the absolute abundance of each unique TCRbeta CDR3 rearrangement, sequence reads were collapsed and filtered. For each sample, productive Simpson clonality was calculated by taking the square root of Simpson's diversity index across productive rearrangements. Sourced from immuneACCESS, this table was stored by TCRdb with only in-frame sequences that have V and J called. A share of the clones is absent; for the studies checked, an unresolved V gene accounts for under half, and the remainder has no known explanation. The V and J calls and clone size come from that table; D and trimming were worked out from the DNA. The sample table holds around 450,000 clones, of which roughly 91% were seen once. About 0.57% of the sample lies in the top ten.

Per the germline V gene, MDHEN is the CDR1 and SYDVKM is the CDR2. Trimming costs V 1 base and J 3 bases, and their ends lie 19 bases apart. CDR3 length: 18 amino acids, cysteine to phenylalanine. The entry retains the CDR3 DNA only, 54 bases that are in frame from base 1. On this clone itself: This clone's antigen is unknown. Base-call qualities are not available, and no considerably larger clone is one nucleotide away.

Participants in the prospective study were aged roughly 18 to 89 years, lived in 24 United States geographic areas, and enrolled through a virtual design. In the prospective study, participants were assigned to cohorts based on the clinical history participants reported in a screening survey and a study questionnaire. ImmuneRACE Cohort 3 recovered participants were defined by two consecutive negative NP/OP PCR tests, healthcare professional clearance, or symptom resolution. Mobile phlebotomists in the prospective study collected whole blood, serum and a nasopharyngeal or oropharyngeal swab from every participant. Over an approximately two-month period, participants in the prospective study had the option of providing additional blood draws and questionnaires. Before DNA extraction, prospective study blood samples were shipped either frozen or at room temperature.

The chain is encoded by TRBV28 joined to TRBJ1-5; the D region possibly corresponds to TRBD1 (6 bases align). The sequenced sample was PBMCs or T cells enriched from blood (not recorded which). The sequence was collected from a man younger than 35 who had recovered from COVID-19. The base sequence is TGTGCCAGCAGTTTATACTCGTTAGGTACAGGGAACAATCAGCCCCAGCATTTT. This codes for CASSLYSLGTGNNQPQHF.